This is a list of T cell receptor beta chains from one sample in a study of blood T cell repertoires in COVID-19. Clones were read by immunoSEQ multiplex PCR, and TCRdb kept only the in-frame ones, dropping some. This repertoire shows fewer than 150,000 clones, 88% found once; its top ten account for about 1%. Material for sequencing was peripheral blood. These receptors were obtained from a woman between 45 and 60 years old with active or convalescent COVID-19. CDR3s include the opening cysteine and the closing phenylalanine or tryptophan. The D gene is left open where the match is weak. Where a row states a size, it is once, few, many or the class of an expanded clone; other rows omit it.

D gene,V gene,J gene,clone size,CDR3 protein,CDR3 DNA
TRBD2,TRBV12-5,TRBJ2-1,once,CASGLLSGSHGEQFF,TGTGCTAGTGGTTTACTTAGCGGGAGTCATGGTGAGCAGTTCTTC
NA,TRBV30,TRBJ1-5,NA,CAWSVLESEPQHF,TGTGCCTGGAGTGTACTTGAGTCGGAGCCCCAGCATTTT
TRBD2,TRBV4-1,TRBJ2-1,NA,CASSQETSGPYNEQFF,TGCGCCAGCAGCCAGGAGACTAGCGGGCCTTACAATGAGCAGTTCTTC
TRBD2,TRBV5-1,TRBJ2-1,NA,CASSPSGIFYNEQFF,TGCGCCAGCAGCCCCAGCGGGATCTTCTACAATGAGCAGTTCTTC
NA,TRBV18,TRBJ2-3,NA,CASSPFGSTDTQYF,TGTGCCAGCTCACCATTCGGTAGCACAGATACGCAGTATTTT
NA,TRBV15,TRBJ2-5,NA,CATSIRGGAETQYF,TGTGCCACCAGCATAAGAGGGGGAGCGGAGACCCAGTACTTC
NA,TRBV30,TRBJ2-7,NA,CAWRSLAVYEQYF,TGTGCCTGGAGATCCTTAGCGGTATACGAGCAGTACTTC
NA,TRBV28,TRBJ1-5,NA,CASSFRGSGNQPQHF,TGTGCCAGCAGTTTCCGAGGGTCAGGAAATCAGCCCCAGCATTTT
TRBD1,TRBV12-5,TRBJ2-2,once,CASASSGTANTGELFF,TGTGCTAGTGCCTCCTCGGGGACAGCCAACACCGGGGAGCTGTTTTTT
TRBD2,TRBV27,TRBJ2-1,NA,CASSSLSAGGINNEQFF,TGTGCCAGCAGTTCCCTCTCGGCGGGAGGGATAAACAATGAGCAGTTCTTC
TRBD2,TRBV6-5,TRBJ2-1,once,CASSSVASGYNEQFF,TGTGCCAGCAGTTCAGTGGCTAGCGGGTACAATGAGCAGTTCTTC
NA,TRBV28,TRBJ2-7,NA,CATRAPTITYEQYF,TGTGCCACCCGCGCCCCCACCATCACCTACGAGCAGTACTTC
NA,TRBV12-3/TRBV12-4,TRBJ1-3,NA,CASSHGNTIYF,TGTGCCAGCAGCCATGGAAACACCATATATTTT
NA,TRBV10-3,TRBJ2-7,NA,CAISVSPGIHEQYF,TGTGCCATCAGTGTAAGTCCAGGGATACACGAGCAGTACTTC
NA,TRBV12-3/TRBV12-4,TRBJ1-6,NA,CASSRSSGPLHF,TGTGCCAGCAGCCGAAGCTCGGGGCCCCTCCACTTT
TRBD1,TRBV3-1/TRBV3-2,TRBJ2-6,NA,CASSRAPGQGARGANVLTF,TGTGCCAGCAGCAGAGCCCCGGGACAGGGGGCGCGAGGGGCCAACGTCCTGACTTTC
NA,TRBV29-1,TRBJ1-2,NA,CSVEGAHGYTF,TGCAGCGTTGAGGGGGCCCATGGCTACACCTTC
NA,TRBV12-3/TRBV12-4,TRBJ1-1,once,CASSLEGHTEAFF,TGTGCCAGCAGTTTGGAGGGACACACTGAAGCTTTCTTT
NA,TRBV2,TRBJ2-4,NA,CASSEFGKNIQYF,TGTGCCAGCAGTGAATTCGGCAAAAACATTCAGTACTTC
TRBD1,TRBV28,TRBJ1-2,NA,CASSFGQGAYPNYGYTF,TGTGCCAGCAGTTTCGGACAGGGGGCTTACCCTAACTATGGCTACACCTTC
TRBD2,TRBV19,TRBJ2-1,NA,CASSIFRTSHNEQFF,TGTGCCAGTAGTATATTCCGGACTAGCCACAATGAGCAGTTCTTC
TRBD1,TRBV7-3,TRBJ1-2,NA,CASSRTGDYGYTF,TGTGCCAGCAGTCGTACAGGGGATTATGGCTACACCTTC